The clone carrying this T cell receptor beta chain was picked up one time. Time point given: persistent/refractory GD, antithyroid drugs over 5 years with positive TRAb. PBMC RNA was the source of the TCR library. Per American Thyroid Association guidelines, Graves' disease was diagnosed. Researchers made TCR beta libraries by using iRepertoire HTBI primers and running Arm-PCR on CDR3 regions. From the multiplex PCR reads, TCRdb called clonotypes with MiXCR, one entry per CDR3 protein. The data hold roughly 700,000 distinct CDR3 sequences, with around 30% observed a single time. Germline V gene lookup returns CDR1 SNHLY and CDR2 FYNNEI. V was pared by 6 bases and J by 6 bases, with 21 bases between. This CDR3 is 15 amino acids long. The record originates from a study of regulatory T cells in long-lasting Graves disease. At the level of the study: Persistent Graves' disease denoted over 5 years of antithyroid drugs plus positive TSH receptor antibodies.

The TCR comes from a female donor with Graves disease. The material was peripheral blood mononuclear cells (PBMCs), obtained when the disease was refractory, from a patient treated with antithyroid drugs. The chain is built from TRBV2 and TRBJ2-7; a possible D gene is TRBD1 (8 bases). This chain's CDR3 is CASSPGGQVLGEQYF. The CDR3 DNA sequence: TGTGCCAGCAGCCCGGGGGGACAGGTCCTCGGCGAGCAGTACTTC.